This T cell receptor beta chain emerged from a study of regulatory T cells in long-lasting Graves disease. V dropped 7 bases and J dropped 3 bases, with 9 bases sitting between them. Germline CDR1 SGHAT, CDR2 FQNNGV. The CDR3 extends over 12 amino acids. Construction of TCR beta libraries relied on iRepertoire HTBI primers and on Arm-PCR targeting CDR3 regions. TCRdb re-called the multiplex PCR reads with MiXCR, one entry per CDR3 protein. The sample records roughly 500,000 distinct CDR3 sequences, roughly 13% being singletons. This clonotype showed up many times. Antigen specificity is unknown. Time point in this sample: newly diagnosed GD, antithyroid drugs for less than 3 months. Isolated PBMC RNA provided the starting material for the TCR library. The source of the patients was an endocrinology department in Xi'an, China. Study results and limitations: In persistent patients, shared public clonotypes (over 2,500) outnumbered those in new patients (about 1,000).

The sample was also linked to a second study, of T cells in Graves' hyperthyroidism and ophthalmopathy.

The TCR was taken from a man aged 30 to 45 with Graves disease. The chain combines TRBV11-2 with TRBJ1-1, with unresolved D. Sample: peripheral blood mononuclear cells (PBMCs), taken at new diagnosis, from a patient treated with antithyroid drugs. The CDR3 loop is CASTPRDTEAFF. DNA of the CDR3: TGTGCCAGCACCCCAAGGGACACTGAAGCTTTCTTT.